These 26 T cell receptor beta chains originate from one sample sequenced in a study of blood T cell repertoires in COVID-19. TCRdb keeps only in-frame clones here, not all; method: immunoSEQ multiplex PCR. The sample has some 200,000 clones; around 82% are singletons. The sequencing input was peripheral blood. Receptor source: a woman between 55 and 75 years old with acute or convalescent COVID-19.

In DNA, the CDR3 is TGCGCCAGCAGCTTGTTCGGGGGGCAGGACACTGAAGCTTTCTTT. Translated, it gives CASSLFGGQDTEAFF. The chain employs TRBV5-1 and TRBJ1-1, with a weak D call TRBD1 (6 bases). From germline, CDR1 is SGHRS and CDR2 YFSETQ. The CDR3 consists of 15 residues. The V gene lost 1 base and the J gene lost 3 bases, with 13 bases spanning the gap.

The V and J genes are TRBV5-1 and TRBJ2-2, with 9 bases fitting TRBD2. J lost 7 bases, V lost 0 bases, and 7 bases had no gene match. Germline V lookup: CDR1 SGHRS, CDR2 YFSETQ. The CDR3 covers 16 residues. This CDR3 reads CASSLDAGGHVGELFF. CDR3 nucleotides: TGCGCCAGCAGCTTGGATGCGGGGGGGCATGTCGGGGAGCTGTTTTTT. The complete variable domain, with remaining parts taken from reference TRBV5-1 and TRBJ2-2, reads KAGVTQTPRYLIKTRGQQVTLSCSPISGHRSVSWYQQTPGQGLQFLFEYFSETQRNKGNFPGRFSGRQFSNSRSEMNVSTLELGDSALYLCASSLDAGGHVGELFFGEGSRLTVL.

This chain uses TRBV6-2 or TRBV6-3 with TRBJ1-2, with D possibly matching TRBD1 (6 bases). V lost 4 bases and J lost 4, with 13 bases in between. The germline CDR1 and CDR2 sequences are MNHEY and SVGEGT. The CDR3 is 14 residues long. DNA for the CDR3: TGTGCCAGCAGTTTCTCGGGGGCGACCTATGGCTACACCTTC. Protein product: CASSFSGATYGYTF.

In DNA, the CDR3 is TGTGCCAGTAGTTTATCGGGGGATTGGAATCAGCCCCAGCATTTT. It translates to CASSLSGDWNQPQHF. The genes are TRBV19 and TRBJ1-5; D is perhaps TRBD1 (5 bases). Germline loops: CDR1 LNHDA, CDR2 SQIVND (reference sequence). The CDR3 contains 15 residues. V dropped 5 bases and J dropped 4 bases, with 15 bases sitting between them.

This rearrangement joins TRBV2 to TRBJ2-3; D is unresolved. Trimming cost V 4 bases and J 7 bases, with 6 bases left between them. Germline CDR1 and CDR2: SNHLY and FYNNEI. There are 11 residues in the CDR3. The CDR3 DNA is TGTGCCAGCAGTGTGGGCCATACGCAGTATTTT. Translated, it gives CASSVGHTQYF. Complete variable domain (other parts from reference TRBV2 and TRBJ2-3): EPEVTQTPSHQVTQMGQEVILRCVPISNHLYFYWYRQILGQKVEFLVSFYNNEISEKSEIFDDQFSVERPDGSNFTLKIRSTKLEDSAMYFCASSVGHTQYFGPGTRLTVL.

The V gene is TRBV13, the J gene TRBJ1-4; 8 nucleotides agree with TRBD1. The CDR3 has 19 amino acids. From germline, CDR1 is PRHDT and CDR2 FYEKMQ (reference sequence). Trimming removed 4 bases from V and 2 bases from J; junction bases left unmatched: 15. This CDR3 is CASSSAGGLLGSTNEKLFF. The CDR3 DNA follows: TGTGCCAGCAGCTCCGCAGGGGGCCTACTCGGTTCTACTAATGAAAAACTGTTTTTT.

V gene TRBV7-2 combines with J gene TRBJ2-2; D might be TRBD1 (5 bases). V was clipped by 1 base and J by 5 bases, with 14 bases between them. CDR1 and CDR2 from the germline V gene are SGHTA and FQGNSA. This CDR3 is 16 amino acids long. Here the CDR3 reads CASSLGSRGLTGELFF. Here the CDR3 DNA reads TGTGCCAGCAGCTTAGGTTCAAGGGGTTTAACCGGGGAGCTGTTTTTT.

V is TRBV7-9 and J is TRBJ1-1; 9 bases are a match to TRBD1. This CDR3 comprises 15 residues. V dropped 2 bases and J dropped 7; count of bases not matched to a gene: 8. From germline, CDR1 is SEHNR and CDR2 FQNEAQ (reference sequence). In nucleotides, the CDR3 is TGTGCCAGCAGCTTAATGGGACAGGGACTCGATGAAGCTTTCTTT. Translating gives CASSLMGQGLDEAFF. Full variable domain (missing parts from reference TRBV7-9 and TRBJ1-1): DTGVSQNPRHKITKRGQNVTFRCDPISEHNRLYWYRQTLGQGPEFLTYFQNEAQLEKSRLLSDRFSAERPKGSFSTLEIQRTEQGDSAMYLCASSLMGQGLDEAFFGQGTRLTVV.

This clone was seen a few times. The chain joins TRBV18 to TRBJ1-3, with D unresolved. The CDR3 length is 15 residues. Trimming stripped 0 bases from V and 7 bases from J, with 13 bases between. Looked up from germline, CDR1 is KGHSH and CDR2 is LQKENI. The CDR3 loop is CASSPPGENWNTIYF. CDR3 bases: TGTGCCAGCTCACCACCCGGGGAGAACTGGAACACCATATATTTT.

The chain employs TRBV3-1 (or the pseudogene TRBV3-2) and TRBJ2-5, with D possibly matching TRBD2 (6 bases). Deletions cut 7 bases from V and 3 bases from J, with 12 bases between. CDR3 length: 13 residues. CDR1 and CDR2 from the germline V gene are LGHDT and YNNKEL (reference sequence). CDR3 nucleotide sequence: TGTGCCAGCAAGGTCGGGGGAGAAGAGACCCAGTACTTC. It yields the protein CASKVGGEETQYF.

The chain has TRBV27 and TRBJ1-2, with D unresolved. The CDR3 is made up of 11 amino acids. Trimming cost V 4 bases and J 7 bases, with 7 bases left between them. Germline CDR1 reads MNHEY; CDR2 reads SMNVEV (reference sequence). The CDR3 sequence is CASSSGGGYTF. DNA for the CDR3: TGTGCCAGCAGTTCGGGTGGTGGCTACACCTTC.

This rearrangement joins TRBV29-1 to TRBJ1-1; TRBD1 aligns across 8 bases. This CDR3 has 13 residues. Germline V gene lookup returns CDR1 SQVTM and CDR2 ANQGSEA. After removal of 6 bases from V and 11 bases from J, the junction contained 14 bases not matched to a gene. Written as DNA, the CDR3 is TGCAGCGTGCAGGGACAGGCCACAAGTGGGGCTTTCTTT. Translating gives CSVQGQATSGAFF.

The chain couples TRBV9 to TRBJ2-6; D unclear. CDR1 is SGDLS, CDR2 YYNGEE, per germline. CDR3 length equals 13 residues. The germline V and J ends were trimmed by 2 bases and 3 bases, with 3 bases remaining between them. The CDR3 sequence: CASSVLGANVLTF. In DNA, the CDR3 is TGTGCCAGCAGCGTCCTTGGGGCCAACGTCCTGACTTTC.

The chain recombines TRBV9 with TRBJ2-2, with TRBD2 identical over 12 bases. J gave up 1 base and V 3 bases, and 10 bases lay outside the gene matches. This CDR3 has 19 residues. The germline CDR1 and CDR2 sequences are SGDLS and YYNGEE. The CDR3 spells CASSGAFSGLAGNTGELFF. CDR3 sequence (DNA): TGTGCCAGCAGCGGAGCCTTTTCGGGACTAGCGGGGAACACCGGGGAGCTGTTTTTT.

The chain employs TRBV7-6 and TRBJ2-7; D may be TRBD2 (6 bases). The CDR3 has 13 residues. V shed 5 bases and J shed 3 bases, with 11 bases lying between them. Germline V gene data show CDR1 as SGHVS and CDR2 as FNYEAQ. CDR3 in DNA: TGTGCCAGCAGCCCCGCTAGCGTCTACGAGCAGTACTTC. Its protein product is CASSPASVYEQYF.

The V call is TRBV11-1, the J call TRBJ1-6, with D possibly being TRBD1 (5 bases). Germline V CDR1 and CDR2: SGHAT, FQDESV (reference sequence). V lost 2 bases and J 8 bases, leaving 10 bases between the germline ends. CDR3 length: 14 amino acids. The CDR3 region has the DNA TGTGCCAGCAGCTTAACGGCAGGGTATTCACCCCTCCACTTT. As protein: CASSLTAGYSPLHF. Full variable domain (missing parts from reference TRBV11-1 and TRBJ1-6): EAEVAQSPRYKITEKSQAVAFWCDPISGHATLYWYRQILGQGPELLVQFQDESVVDDSQLPKDRFSAERLKGVDSTLKIQPAELGDSAMYLCASSLTAGYSPLHFGNGTRLTVT.

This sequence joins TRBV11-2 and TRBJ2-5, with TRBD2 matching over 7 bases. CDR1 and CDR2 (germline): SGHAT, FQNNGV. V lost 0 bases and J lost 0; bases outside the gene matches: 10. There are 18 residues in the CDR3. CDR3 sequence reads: CASSLETRGVPYQETQYF. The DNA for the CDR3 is TGTGCCAGCAGCTTAGAAACTCGGGGGGTACCTTACCAAGAGACCCAGTACTTC. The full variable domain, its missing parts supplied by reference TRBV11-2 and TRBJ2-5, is EAGVAQSPRYKIIEKRQSVAFWCNPISGHATLYWYQQILGQGPKLLIQFQNNGVVDDSQLPKDRFSAERLKGVDSTLKIQPAKLEDSAVYLCASSLETRGVPYQETQYFGPGTRLLVL.

CDR3 DNA sequence: TGTGCCAGCAGTCCACCATTGGGCGGCTACACCTTC. This gives the protein CASSPPLGGYTF. V and J are TRBV28 and TRBJ1-2; no clear D. Germline CDR1 is MDHEN and CDR2 is SYDVKM. Deletions cut 5 bases from V and 8 bases from J, with 12 bases between. CDR3 length equals 12 residues.

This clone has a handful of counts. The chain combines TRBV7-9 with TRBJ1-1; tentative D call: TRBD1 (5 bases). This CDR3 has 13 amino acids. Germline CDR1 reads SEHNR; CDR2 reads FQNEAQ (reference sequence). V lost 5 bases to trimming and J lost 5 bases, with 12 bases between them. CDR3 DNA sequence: TGTGCCAGCAGCCCCCCAGGGATTACTGAAGCTTTCTTT. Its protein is CASSPPGITEAFF.

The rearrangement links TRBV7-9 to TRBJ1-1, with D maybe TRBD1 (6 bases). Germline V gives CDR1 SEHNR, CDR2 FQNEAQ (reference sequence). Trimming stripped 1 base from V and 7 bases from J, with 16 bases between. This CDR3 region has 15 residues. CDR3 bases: TGTGCCAGCAGCTTAGACAAAGGGCCGACAGGTGAAGCTTTCTTT. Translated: CASSLDKGPTGEAFF.

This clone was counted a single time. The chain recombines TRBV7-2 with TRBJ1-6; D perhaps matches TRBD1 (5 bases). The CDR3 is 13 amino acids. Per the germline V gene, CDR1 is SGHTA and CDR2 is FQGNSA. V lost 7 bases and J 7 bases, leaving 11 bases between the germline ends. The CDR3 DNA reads TGTGCCAGCAATATCTGGGGCAATTCACCCCTCCACTTT. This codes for CASNIWGNSPLHF. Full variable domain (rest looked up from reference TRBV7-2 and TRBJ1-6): GAGVSQSPSNKVTEKGKDVELRCDPISGHTALYWYRQSLGQGLEFLIYFQGNSAPDKSGLPSDRFSAERTGGSVSTLTIQRTQQEDSAVYLCASNIWGNSPLHFGNGTRLTVT.

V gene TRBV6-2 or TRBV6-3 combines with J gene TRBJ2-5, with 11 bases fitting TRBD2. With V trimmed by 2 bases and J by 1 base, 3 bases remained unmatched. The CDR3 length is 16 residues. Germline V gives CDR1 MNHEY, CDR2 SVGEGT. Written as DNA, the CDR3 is TGTGCCAGCAGTTACGGGCTAGCGGGGGGCCAAGAGACCCAGTACTTC. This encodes CASSYGLAGGQETQYF.

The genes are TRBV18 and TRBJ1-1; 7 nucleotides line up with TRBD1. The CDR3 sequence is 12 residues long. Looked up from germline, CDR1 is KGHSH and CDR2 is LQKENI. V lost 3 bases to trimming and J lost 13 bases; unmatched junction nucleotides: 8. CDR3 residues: CASSPTNRGDFF. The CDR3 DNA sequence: TGTGCCAGCTCACCCACCAACAGGGGTGATTTCTTT.

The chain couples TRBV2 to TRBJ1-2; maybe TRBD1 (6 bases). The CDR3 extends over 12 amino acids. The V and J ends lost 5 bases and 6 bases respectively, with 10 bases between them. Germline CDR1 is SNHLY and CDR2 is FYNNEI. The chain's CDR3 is CASSKSGDGYTF. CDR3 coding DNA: TGTGCCAGCAGTAAGTCAGGGGATGGCTACACCTTC. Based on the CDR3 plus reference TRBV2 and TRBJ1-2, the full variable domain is EPEVTQTPSHQVTQMGQEVILRCVPISNHLYFYWYRQILGQKVEFLVSFYNNEISEKSEIFDDQFSVERPDGSNFTLKIRSTKLEDSAMYFCASSKSGDGYTFGSGTRLTVV.

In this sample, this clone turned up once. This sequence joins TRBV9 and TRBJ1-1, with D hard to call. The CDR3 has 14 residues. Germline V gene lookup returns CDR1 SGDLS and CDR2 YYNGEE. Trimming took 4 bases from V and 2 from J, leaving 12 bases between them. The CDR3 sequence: CASSPRLGNTEAFF. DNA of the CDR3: TGTGCCAGCAGCCCCCGACTTGGAAACACTGAAGCTTTCTTT.

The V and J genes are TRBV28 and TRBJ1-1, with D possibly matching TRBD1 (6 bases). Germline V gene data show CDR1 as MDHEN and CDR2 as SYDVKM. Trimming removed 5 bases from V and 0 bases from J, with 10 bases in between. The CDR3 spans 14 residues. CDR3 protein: CASSVQGMNTEAFF. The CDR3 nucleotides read TGTGCCAGCAGTGTTCAGGGGATGAACACTGAAGCTTTCTTT. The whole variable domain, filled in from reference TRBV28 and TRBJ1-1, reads DVKVTQSSRYLVKRTGEKVFLECVQDMDHENMFWYRQDPGLGLRLIYFSYDVKMKEKGDIPEGYSVSREKKERFSLILESASTNQTSMYLCASSVQGMNTEAFFGQGTRLTVV.